One TCR beta chain is described in this entry. Its matching antigen is unknown. Some clones are missing from TCRdb's copy, which holds only in-frame ones; the method was immunoSEQ multiplex PCR. Among tens of thousands of clones listed, approximately 78% were seen once. These data are taken from a study of a mutant IDH1 vaccine in newly diagnosed glioma. Time point specified: week 35, safety follow-up. Vaccine doses each comprised 300 ug of mutant IDH1 20-mer peptide, with topical imiquimod. V was trimmed by 3 bases and J by 7 bases, leaving 15 bases between them. Germline V CDR1 and CDR2: SQVTM, ANQGSEA. The CDR3 loop spans 13 amino acids.

J is TRBJ2-5 and V is TRBV29-1; maybe TRBD1 (6 bases). This TCR came from a woman between 40 and 50 years old with glioma. Sequencing was performed on PBMCs, taken from a glioma patient whose treatment included an IDH1 peptide vaccine. The CDR3 loop is CSVDPQGVPTQYF. The CDR3 nucleotides are TGCAGCGTTGATCCACAGGGAGTGCCGACCCAGTACTTC.